This passage covers 19 T cell receptor beta chains from one sample sequenced in a study of cytomegalovirus exposure and HLA in healthy donors. 13 Jbeta primers and 60 Vbeta primers were used for the PCR. The data were produced by immunoSEQ multiplex PCR, yet TCRdb's version contains in-frame clones alone and is incomplete. This sample contains about 50,000 clones. Sequencing input: PBMCs. Receptors were obtained from a woman aged 18-29 years in good health and CMV-seronegative.

The gene calls are TRBV5-1 and TRBJ1-6; weak D call: TRBD1 (6 bases). This CDR3 region has 17 residues. Per germline, CDR1 SGHRS and CDR2 YFSETQ. V was trimmed by 4 bases and J by 2 bases, leaving 16 bases between them. The CDR3 here is CASSTTGSHPYNSPLHF. The DNA for the CDR3 is TGCGCCAGCAGCACCACAGGGAGTCACCCCTATAATTCACCCCTCCACTTT.

The chain combines TRBV5-1 with TRBJ2-7, with TRBD2 identical over 10 bases. This CDR3 contains 17 residues. Germline values: CDR1 SGHRS, CDR2 YFSETQ. Trimming at V came to 0 bases and at J to 6 bases, leaving 12 bases not matched to a gene. The CDR3: CASSLGLAGAAPLEQYF. The CDR3, as DNA: TGCGCCAGCAGCTTGGGGCTAGCGGGGGCCGCTCCCCTCGAGCAGTACTTC.

CDR3 nucleotide sequence: TGTGCCAGCAGTTGGCAGGGATCCGACATCTACGAGCAGTACTTC. Translation gives CASSWQGSDIYEQYF. The J gene is TRBJ2-7, the V gene TRBV6-6; tentative D call: TRBD1 (5 bases). CDR1 and CDR2 (germline): MNHNY, SVGAGI (reference sequence). V was pared by 4 bases and J by 3 bases, with 16 bases between. There are 15 residues in the CDR3.

The chain recombines TRBV13 with TRBJ2-2; TRBD2 matches at 7 bases. The length of the CDR3 is 17 residues. V was clipped by 2 bases and J by 7 bases; unmatched bases: 13. Germline loops: CDR1 PRHDT, CDR2 FYEKMQ (reference sequence). The CDR3 nucleotides are TGTGCCAGCAGCTTAAGGCTAGCGGATGAGATCAGCGGGGAGCTGTTTTTT. It specifies CASSLRLADEISGELFF.

V usage is TRBV5-1 and J usage is TRBJ1-2, with D uncertain. This CDR3 contains 14 residues. The germline gives CDR1 SGHRS, CDR2 YFSETQ. Trimming left V 0 bases short and J 5 bases short, with 11 bases between. CDR3 sequence reads: CASSLDAPTYGYTF. For the CDR3, the DNA is TGCGCCAGCAGCTTGGATGCGCCCACTTATGGCTACACCTTC.

The chain recombines TRBV4-1 with TRBJ2-7; 7 bases match TRBD2. Germline CDR1 and CDR2: MGHRA and YSYEKL. CDR3 size: 17 residues. Germline trimming cut 0 bases from V and 4 bases from J; bases unmatched to any gene: 12. CDR3 coding DNA: TGCGCCAGCAGCCAAGATATATCGGCTAGCGGTCGGTACGAGCAGTACTTC. It is translated as CASSQDISASGRYEQYF.

J is TRBJ2-2 and V is TRBV2; TRBD1 aligns across 9 bases. Germline V gene lookup returns CDR1 SNHLY and CDR2 FYNNEI. The CDR3 spans 15 residues. Trimming removed 8 bases from V and 3 bases from J; junction bases left unmatched: 7. CDR3 sequence: CASVTDRGYTGELFF. The CDR3 DNA sequence: TGTGCCAGCGTTACGGACAGGGGCTACACCGGGGAGCTGTTTTTT.

This sequence joins TRBV28 and TRBJ2-7, with 8 positions matching TRBD1. Looked up from germline, CDR1 is MDHEN and CDR2 is SYDVKM. The CDR3 has 12 residues. V shed 6 bases and J 5 bases; nucleotides not matched to a gene: 3. In nucleotides, the CDR3 is TGTGCCAGCAGCCGGACAGGGAACGAGCAGTACTTC. It translates to CASSRTGNEQYF.

This chain uses TRBV6-1 with TRBJ1-2; weak D call: TRBD1 (6 bases). V lost 2 bases to trimming and J lost 6 bases, with 22 bases between them. The CDR3 contains 17 residues. The germline V gene has CDR1 MNHNS and CDR2 SASEGT. The CDR3 spells CASSERPGYRDGHGYTF. The CDR3 DNA follows: TGTGCCAGCAGTGAACGACCCGGCTACAGGGATGGTCATGGCTACACCTTC.

The chain couples TRBV4-1 to TRBJ1-1; D is possibly TRBD1 (6 bases). The CDR3 covers 17 residues. Trimming removed 1 base from V and 10 bases from J, with 25 bases in between. The germline gives CDR1 MGHRA, CDR2 YSYEKL. The CDR3 DNA sequence: TGCGCCAGCAGCCAAGTGGGGAGGGGGAGGGCGAGCATCGGAGCTTTCTTT. It is translated as CASSQVGRGRASIGAFF.

The J gene is TRBJ2-1, the V gene TRBV4-1; TRBD1 aligns across 9 bases. The germline CDR1 and CDR2 sequences are MGHRA and YSYEKL. Trimming took 5 bases from V and 5 from J; bases not matched to a gene: 7. This CDR3 region has 15 residues. The CDR3 is CASSLDRGPDNEQFF. DNA for the CDR3: TGCGCCAGCAGCTTGGACAGGGGTCCCGACAATGAGCAGTTCTTC.

The V and J genes are TRBV2 and TRBJ2-7; D may be TRBD1 (5 bases). The germline gives CDR1 SNHLY, CDR2 FYNNEI. The CDR3 length is 13 residues. Trimming stripped 7 bases from V and 5 bases from J, with 15 bases between. As DNA, the CDR3 is TGTGCCAGCAACGGTCTCAGGGAAAACGAGCAGTACTTC. Its translation: CASNGLRENEQYF.

V gene TRBV6-4 combines with J gene TRBJ2-3; possibly TRBD2 for D (5 bases). The CDR3 length is 13 residues. V dropped 3 bases and J dropped 3 bases, with 7 bases sitting between them. From germline, CDR1 is MRHNA and CDR2 SNTAGT. The DNA of the CDR3 is TGTGCCAGCAGTGAGGGAGAAACAGATACGCAGTATTTT. It yields the protein CASSEGETDTQYF.

Concerning this clone itself: Other DNA sequences of this sample code for an identical CDR3. The V and J genes are TRBV6-1 and TRBJ2-3, with 14 bases that match TRBD2. This CDR3 has 15 amino acids. V was clipped by 4 bases and J by 4 bases; unmatched bases: 1. Germline-derived CDR1 and CDR2 are MNHNS and SASEGT. CDR3: CASSGLAGGPDTQYF. The CDR3 bases are TGTGCCAGCAGTGGACTAGCGGGGGGGCCAGATACGCAGTATTTT.

J is TRBJ1-2 and V is TRBV6-6, with D uncertain. Germline CDR1 is MNHNY and CDR2 is SVGAGI (reference sequence). This CDR3 is built from 13 residues. V dropped 7 bases and J dropped 1 base, with 10 bases sitting between them. Here the CDR3 reads CASTLTVNYGYTF. The DNA of the CDR3 is TGTGCCAGCACCTTAACAGTTAACTATGGCTACACCTTC.

The chain couples TRBV18 to TRBJ1-1; no definite D call. Per germline, CDR1 KGHSH and CDR2 LQKENI. Trimming took 1 base from V and 1 from J, leaving 7 bases between them. The CDR3 spans 14 residues. The CDR3 DNA reads as TGTGCCAGCTCACCACAACGGGAGAACACTGAAGCTTTCTTT. Translated, it gives CASSPQRENTEAFF. Complete variable domain (other parts from reference TRBV18 and TRBJ1-1): NAGVMQNPRHLVRRRGQEARLRCSPMKGHSHVYWYRQLPEEGLKFMVYLQKENIIDESGMPKERFSAEFPKEGPSILRIQQVVRGDSAAYFCASSPQRENTEAFFGQGTRLTVV.

The chain combines TRBV4-2 with TRBJ2-1; D may be TRBD1 (5 bases). The V end was cut by 4 bases, the J end by 5 bases, with 12 bases between. Germline CDR1 is LGHNA and CDR2 is YNFKEQ. The length of the CDR3 is 14 residues. The CDR3 loop reads CASSPQGRDNEQFF. CDR3 nucleotides: TGTGCCAGCAGCCCCCAGGGTAGGGACAATGAGCAGTTCTTC.

The rearrangement joins TRBV27 to TRBJ1-1; the D gene is possibly TRBD1 (6 bases). This CDR3 comprises 17 residues. Germline lookup yields CDR1 MNHEY and CDR2 SMNVEV (reference sequence). V shed 5 bases and J shed 0 bases, with 19 bases lying between them. The CDR3 nucleotides read TGTGCCAGCAGTCCTCATCCCGACAGGCCTCTGAACACTGAAGCTTTCTTT. Protein product: CASSPHPDRPLNTEAFF.

The gene calls are TRBV19 and TRBJ1-1; 7 bases fit TRBD1. Germline CDR1 and CDR2: LNHDA and SQIVND (reference sequence). The CDR3 is 16 residues long. J was trimmed by 1 base and V by 7 bases; bases with no gene match: 12. In DNA, the CDR3 is TGTGCCAGTACCACCTGGCGGGGACAGACGAACACTGAAGCTTTCTTT. Its protein is CASTTWRGQTNTEAFF. The full variable domain, rest sourced from reference TRBV19 and TRBJ1-1, is DGGITQSPKYLFRKEGQNVTLSCEQNLNHDAMYWYRQDPGQGLRLIYYSQIVNDFQKGDIAEGYSVSREKKESFPLTVTSAQKNPTAFYLCASTTWRGQTNTEAFFGQGTRLTVV.